The 26 T cell receptor beta chains in this list originate from one sample, sequenced in a study of breast tumors, draining lymph nodes, adjacent tissues. Breast cancer patients provided tissue from their axillary draining lymph nodes. TCRdb recomputed calls from the multiplex PCR reads with MiXCR, one row per CDR3 protein. The sample has nearly 110,000 distinct CDR3 sequences; 30% are singletons. Sequenced material: axillary lymph node tissue. The source is a female donor with breast cancer. Some clones in this sample may be carry-over from other donors' samples.

This clonotype was observed at least ten times. The rearrangement uses TRBV20-1 and TRBJ1-3; D is possibly TRBD1 (5 bases). The CDR3 totals 16 residues. In germline, CDR1 is DFQATT, CDR2 SNEGSKA (reference sequence). Deletions cut 5 bases from V and 2 bases from J, with 19 bases between. CDR3 DNA sequence: TGCAGTGCTGGACGCGTGGCGGGCAGGGCTGGAAACACCATATATTTT. Its translation is CSAGRVAGRAGNTIYF.

This clonotype showed up many times. This chain uses TRBV20-1 with TRBJ1-3, with TRBD1 matching over 8 bases. CDR1 is DFQATT and CDR2 is SNEGSKA in the germline V gene (reference sequence). V dropped 2 bases and J dropped 7; count of bases not matched to a gene: 10. The CDR3 covers 15 residues. CDR3: CSARKSVTGGNTIYF. CDR3 DNA: TGCAGTGCTAGAAAAAGTGTCACAGGGGGGAACACCATATATTTT.

As for this clonotype: Since a much larger clone is just one base distant, this may be a read error. The J gene is TRBJ2-7, the V gene TRBV5-5; D is possibly TRBD2 (5 bases). V lost 0 bases and J lost 3, with 16 bases in between. There are 16 residues in the CDR3. The V gene's germline CDR1 is SGHKS and CDR2 YYEKEE (reference sequence). CDR3 in amino acids: CASSLGGDAEIYEQYF. Here the CDR3 DNA reads TGTGCCAGCAGCTTGGGGGGAGACGCCGAAATCTACGAGCAGTACTTC.

Only a few counts were recorded for this clonotype. The chain joins TRBV5-1 to TRBJ1-4; D call uncertain. V was shortened by 0 bases and J by 4 bases, with 10 bases between the two germline ends. The CDR3 loop spans 15 amino acids. In germline, CDR1 is SGHRS, CDR2 YFSETQ. The CDR3 loop is CASSLGAESNEKLFF. CDR3 DNA: TGCGCCAGCAGCTTGGGGGCAGAAAGTAATGAAAAACTGTTTTTT.

In its sample, this clonotype was seen many times. This sequence joins TRBV19 and TRBJ1-1, with 7 bases that match TRBD1. The CDR3 covers 13 residues. With 7 bases clipped from V and 6 bases from J, the junction kept 8 bases outside the gene matches. Germline CDR1 reads LNHDA; CDR2 reads SQIVND (reference sequence). The CDR3 DNA sequence: TGTGCCAGTACGGCAGGGGGATTATCTGAAGCTTTCTTT. Amino acid sequence: CASTAGGLSEAFF.

The sample holds many counts of this clonotype. This chain links TRBV7-6 with TRBJ1-2; D perhaps matches TRBD1 (5 bases). The V gene lost 5 bases and the J gene lost 3 bases, with 13 bases spanning the gap. Per the germline V gene, CDR1 is SGHVS and CDR2 is FNYEAQ. The CDR3 sequence is 14 residues long. The DNA for the CDR3 is TGTGCCAGCAGCCCAGAGACAGCTTACTATGGCTACACCTTC. Amino acids: CASSPETAYYGYTF.

Concerning this clonotype itself: It may be a read error: a sequence one base away is much more abundant. The CDR3 end shows no conserved phenylalanine or tryptophan, and so a read error is likely. The gene calls are TRBV6-5 and TRBJ2-7; maybe TRBD1 (6 bases). Trimming pared 5 bases from V and 6 bases from J, leaving 17 bases between. Germline values: CDR1 MNHEY, CDR2 SVGAGI. This CDR3 is built from 14 residues. The CDR3 coding sequence is TGTGCCAGCAGTCACACCCCAGAAGGGGGCGAGCAGTACCTC. Protein product: CASSHTPEGGEQYL.

This clonotype was counted at least ten times. The J gene is TRBJ2-3, the V gene TRBV5-8; D remains unclear. CDR1 and CDR2 from the germline V gene are SGHTS and YDEGEE. Trimming pared 0 bases from V and 2 bases from J, leaving 13 bases between. The CDR3 consists of 16 residues. CDR3 coding DNA: TGTGCCAGCAGCTTGGACTCCCCCCTCAACACAGATACGCAGTATTTT. Protein product: CASSLDSPLNTDTQYF.

This clonotype was detected ten times or more. A single base separates this from a much larger clone, so it may be a read error. CDR3 region: CSATGSYEQSF. CDR3 in DNA: TGCAGTGCGACAGGGAGTTACGAGCAGTCCTTC. This chain joins TRBV20-1 and TRBJ2-7; 7 bases line up with TRBD1. This CDR3 has 11 residues. Germline V gene data show CDR1 as DFQATT and CDR2 as SNEGSKA (reference sequence).

This clonotype was observed at least ten times. This may arise from a read error, as a much more abundant clone is one base away. Here the CDR3 reads CSRTRYNEQSF. The CDR3 coding sequence is TGCAGCCGGACTCGCTACAATGAGCAGTCCTTC. This chain links TRBV20-1 with TRBJ2-1, with D possibly being TRBD2 (5 bases). This CDR3 spans 11 amino acids. The germline gives CDR1 DFQATT, CDR2 SNEGSKA (reference sequence).

With respect to this clonotype: The junction differs from germline at one of its ends, possibly a read error. J is TRBJ1-2 and V is TRBV20-1, with D hard to call. Germline values: CDR1 DFQATT, CDR2 SNEGSKA (reference sequence). The CDR3 loop spans 15 amino acids. This CDR3 reads CGARNGEDANYGYTF. The CDR3 nucleotides are TGCGGTGCTAGAAACGGGGAGGACGCTAACTATGGCTACACCTTC.

This chain joins TRBV24-1 and TRBJ2-1; D may correspond to TRBD1 or TRBD2 (6 bases each). Trimming stripped 7 bases from V and 9 bases from J, with 15 bases between. The CDR3 is made up of 13 amino acids. Looked up from germline, CDR1 is KGHDR and CDR2 is SFDVKD. The DNA for the CDR3 is TGTGCCACCAGAGGAGGGGGGAATGGTGAGCAGTTCTTC. The encoded protein is CATRGGGNGEQFF.

This clonotype came up many times. The chain couples TRBV2 to TRBJ2-7, with 7 bases identical to TRBD1. CDR3 size: 15 residues. Per the germline V gene, CDR1 is SNHLY and CDR2 is FYNNEI. V shed 7 bases, J shed 0 bases, and the junction held 9 bases outside the gene matches. CDR3 in DNA: TGTGCCAGCATCTCTGGGACAGAGAGCTCCTACGAGCAGTACTTC. This gives the protein CASISGTESSYEQYF.

This clonotype came up many times. The V gene is TRBV7-2, the J gene TRBJ2-7, with 10 bases that match TRBD1. V lost 6 bases, J lost 3 bases, and 8 bases stayed unmatched. Germline assignment: CDR1 SGHTA and CDR2 FQGNSA. This CDR3 region has 15 residues. CDR3 in amino acids: CASRTLGTGDYEQYF. For the CDR3, the DNA is TGTGCCAGCAGAACCCTAGGGACAGGGGACTACGAGCAGTACTTC.

V and J are TRBV7-8 and TRBJ1-2; D not resolved. CDR3 size: 12 residues. The germline CDR1 and CDR2 sequences are SGHVS and FQNEAQ. Trimming stripped 6 bases from V and 3 bases from J, with 8 bases between. The CDR3: CASSWWDYGYTF. CDR3 nucleotide sequence: TGTGCCAGCAGTTGGTGGGACTATGGCTACACCTTC.

This clonotype was found many times. The V call is TRBV27, the J call TRBJ2-7, with 9 bases matching TRBD1. CDR3 size: 14 residues. V gave up 5 bases and J gave up 2 bases; unmatched junction bases: 4. CDR1 and CDR2 (germline): MNHEY, SMNVEV (reference sequence). The CDR3 is CASSGRDRAYEQYF. Here the CDR3 DNA reads TGTGCCAGCAGTGGCCGGGACAGGGCCTACGAGCAGTACTTC.

This clonotype was recorded at least ten times. The J gene is TRBJ2-3, the V gene TRBV20-1; TRBD2 matches 10 bases. J lost 7 bases, V lost 0 bases, and 7 bases had no gene match. The CDR3 has 15 residues. Per germline, CDR1 DFQATT and CDR2 SNEGSKA (reference sequence). CDR3 DNA: TGCAGTGCTAGAGATCGAGCGGGGGGGCTAAATACGCAGTATTTT. It encodes CSARDRAGGLNTQYF.

V and J are TRBV20-1 and TRBJ2-7; TRBD1 agrees at 9 bases. The CDR3 spans 13 residues. Per germline, CDR1 DFQATT and CDR2 SNEGSKA (reference sequence). V lost 6 bases and J lost 6; bases outside the gene matches: 9. CDR3 loop: CSAYRGLNSEQYF. CDR3 DNA: TGCAGTGCCTACAGGGGGCTCAATTCCGAGCAGTACTTC.

In its sample, this clonotype was seen many times. The rearrangement links TRBV29-1 to TRBJ1-6, with D perhaps matching TRBD1 (5 bases). The V end lost 0 bases, the J end lost 4 bases, and 16 bases lay between the germline ends. The CDR3 contains 17 residues. The germline gives CDR1 SQVTM, CDR2 ANQGSEA. The CDR3 DNA follows: TGCAGCGTTGAAGATCGAGGGGACCTTTCTTATAATTCACCCCTCCACTTT. Translation gives CSVEDRGDLSYNSPLHF.

The rearrangement links TRBV7-2 to TRBJ2-2; D is perhaps TRBD1 (6 bases). This CDR3 has 15 residues. The germline gives CDR1 SGHTA, CDR2 FQGNSA. V was trimmed by 2 bases and J by 1 base, leaving 8 bases between them. CDR3 sequence reads: CASSLQGLNTGELFF. The CDR3 DNA sequence: TGTGCCAGCAGCTTACAGGGGTTGAACACCGGGGAGCTGTTTTTT. Together with reference TRBV7-2 and TRBJ2-2, the CDR3 gives the full variable domain: GAGVSQSPSNKVTEKGKDVELRCDPISGHTALYWYRQSLGQGLEFLIYFQGNSAPDKSGLPSDRFSAERTGGSVSTLTIQRTQQEDSAVYLCASSLQGLNTGELFFGEGSRLTVL.

This clonotype appeared many times. This chain links TRBV20-1 with TRBJ1-2, with 11 bases lining up with TRBD1. V was clipped by 5 bases and J by 7 bases; unmatched bases: 6. The CDR3 is made up of 13 amino acids. CDR1 is DFQATT, CDR2 SNEGSKA, per germline (reference sequence). Written as DNA, the CDR3 is TGCAGTGCTCAGGCCGGGACAGGGGGTGGCTACACCTTC. Residues: CSAQAGTGGGYTF.

The table lists this clonotype with a count of one. The rearrangement uses TRBV29-1 and TRBJ2-5; a possible D gene is TRBD1 (5 bases). The germline gives CDR1 SQVTM, CDR2 ANQGSEA. The V end lost 1 base, the J end lost 5 bases, and 11 bases lay between the germline ends. CDR3 length: 13 residues. CDR3 sequence reads: CSVEGQGSETQYF. In nucleotides, the CDR3 is TGCAGCGTTGAAGGCCAGGGTTCTGAGACCCAGTACTTC.

This clonotype came up many times. Given a much more abundant clone one base away, this may be a read error. The CDR3 does not close with the conserved phenylalanine or tryptophan, likely indicating a read error. This chain links TRBV7-7 with TRBJ2-5, with a possible D match to TRBD2 (7 bases). Looked up from germline, CDR1 is SSHAT and CDR2 is FNYEAQ (reference sequence). CDR3 size: 14 residues. The CDR3 spells CASSLGGGPETQYL. Here the CDR3 DNA reads TGTGCTAGCAGCTTAGGGGGAGGGCCGGAGACCCAGTACCTC.

Concerning this clonotype itself: Because the CDR3's place on the DNA is in doubt, the DNA is left out and the CDR3 is given as listed by TCRdb. This chain links TRBV25-1 with TRBJ1-2; the table's D gene call, TRBD1, was not cross checked with the DNA. Per germline, CDR1 MGHDK and CDR2 SYGVNS. The length of the CDR3 is 18 amino acids, counting both ends. The CDR3 loop reads CASSIYLCSVGTDSGYTF.

There are many counts of this clonotype. V gene TRBV29-1 combines with J gene TRBJ2-1, with TRBD2 matching over 7 bases. The CDR3 loop spans 13 amino acids. V was clipped by 7 bases and J by 4 bases; unmatched bases: 7. Germline CDR1 and CDR2: SQVTM and ANQGSEA. The CDR3 is CSAEVGGYNEQFF. DNA for the CDR3: TGCAGCGCTGAGGTGGGGGGGTACAATGAGCAGTTCTTC.

Ten or more counts support this clonotype. V usage is TRBV19 and J usage is TRBJ2-2; 8 nucleotides agree with TRBD2. This CDR3 spans 15 amino acids. CDR1 and CDR2 from the germline V gene are LNHDA and SQIVND (reference sequence). The trim removed 1 base at V and 3 bases at J, leaving 1 base unmatched. DNA of the CDR3: TGTGCCAGTAGTATAGCGGGAGGGGACACCGGGGAGCTGTTTTTT. Translating gives CASSIAGGDTGELFF.